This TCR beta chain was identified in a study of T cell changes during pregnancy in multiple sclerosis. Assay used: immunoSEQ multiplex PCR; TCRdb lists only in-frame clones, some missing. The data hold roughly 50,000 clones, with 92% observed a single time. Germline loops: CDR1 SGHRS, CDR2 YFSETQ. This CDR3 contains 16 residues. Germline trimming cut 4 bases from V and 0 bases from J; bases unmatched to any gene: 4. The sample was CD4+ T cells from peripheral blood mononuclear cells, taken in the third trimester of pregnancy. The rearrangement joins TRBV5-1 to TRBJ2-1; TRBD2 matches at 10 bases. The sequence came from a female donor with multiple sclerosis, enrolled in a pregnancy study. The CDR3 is CASSRAGGSSYNEQFF. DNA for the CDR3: TGCGCCAGCAGCCGAGCGGGAGGGAGCTCCTACAATGAGCAGTTCTTC.